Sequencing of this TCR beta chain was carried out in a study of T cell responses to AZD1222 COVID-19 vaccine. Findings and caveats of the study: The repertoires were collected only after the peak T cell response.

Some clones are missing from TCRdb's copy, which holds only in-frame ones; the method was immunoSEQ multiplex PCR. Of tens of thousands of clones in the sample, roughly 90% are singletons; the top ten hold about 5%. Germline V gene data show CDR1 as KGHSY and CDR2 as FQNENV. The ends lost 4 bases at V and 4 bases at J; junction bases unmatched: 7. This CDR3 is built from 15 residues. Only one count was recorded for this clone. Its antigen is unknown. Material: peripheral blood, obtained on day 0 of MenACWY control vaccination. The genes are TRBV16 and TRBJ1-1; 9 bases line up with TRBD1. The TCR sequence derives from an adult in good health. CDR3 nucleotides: TGTGCCAGCAGCCCAGGACAGGGGACGGGCACTGAAGCTTTCTTT. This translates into CASSPGQGTGTEAFF.